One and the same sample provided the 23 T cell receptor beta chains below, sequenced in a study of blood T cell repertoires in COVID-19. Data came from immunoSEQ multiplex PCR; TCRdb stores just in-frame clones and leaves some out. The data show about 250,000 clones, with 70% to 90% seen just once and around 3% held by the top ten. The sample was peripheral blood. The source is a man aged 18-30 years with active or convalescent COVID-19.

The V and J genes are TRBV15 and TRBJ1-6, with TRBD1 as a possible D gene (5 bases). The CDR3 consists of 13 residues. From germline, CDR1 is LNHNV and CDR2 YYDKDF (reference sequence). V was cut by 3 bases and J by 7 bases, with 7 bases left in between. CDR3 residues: CATSRGRNSPLHF. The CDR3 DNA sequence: TGTGCCACCAGCAGGGGGCGGAATTCACCCCTCCACTTT.

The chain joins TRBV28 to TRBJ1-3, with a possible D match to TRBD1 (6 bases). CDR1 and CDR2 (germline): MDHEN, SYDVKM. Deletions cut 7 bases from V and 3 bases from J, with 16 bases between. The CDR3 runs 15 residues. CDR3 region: CASTSGGAGGNTIYF. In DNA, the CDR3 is TGTGCCAGCACCTCCGGGGGGGCGGGTGGAAACACCATATATTTT.

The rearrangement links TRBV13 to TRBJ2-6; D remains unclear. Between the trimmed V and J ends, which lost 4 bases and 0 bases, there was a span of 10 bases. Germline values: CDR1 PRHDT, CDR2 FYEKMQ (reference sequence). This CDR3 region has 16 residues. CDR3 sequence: CASSSPTGSGANVLTF. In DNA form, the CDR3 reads TGTGCCAGCAGCTCACCGACGGGCTCTGGGGCCAACGTCCTGACTTTC.

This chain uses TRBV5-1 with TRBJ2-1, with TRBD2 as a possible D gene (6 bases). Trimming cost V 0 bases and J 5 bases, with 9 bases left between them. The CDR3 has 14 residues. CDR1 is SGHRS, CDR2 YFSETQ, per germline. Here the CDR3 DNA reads TGCGCCAGCAGCTTGGGACTAGAGCACAATGAGCAGTTCTTC. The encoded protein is CASSLGLEHNEQFF. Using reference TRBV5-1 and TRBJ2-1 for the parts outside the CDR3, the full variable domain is KAGVTQTPRYLIKTRGQQVTLSCSPISGHRSVSWYQQTPGQGLQFLFEYFSETQRNKGNFPGRFSGRQFSNSRSEMNVSTLELGDSALYLCASSLGLEHNEQFFGPGTRLTVL.

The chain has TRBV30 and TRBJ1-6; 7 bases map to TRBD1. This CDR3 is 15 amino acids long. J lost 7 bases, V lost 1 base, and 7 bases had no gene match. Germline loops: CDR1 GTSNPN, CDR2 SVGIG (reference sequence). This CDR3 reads CAWSGMGTANSPLHF. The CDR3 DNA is TGTGCCTGGAGTGGAATGGGGACAGCCAATTCACCCCTCCACTTT.

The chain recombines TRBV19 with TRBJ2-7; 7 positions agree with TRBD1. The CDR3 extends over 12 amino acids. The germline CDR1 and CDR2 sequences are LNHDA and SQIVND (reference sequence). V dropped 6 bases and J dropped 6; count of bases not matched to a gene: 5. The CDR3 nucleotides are TGTGCCAGTAGCAGGGGGTTGAGCGAGCAGTACTTC. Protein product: CASSRGLSEQYF. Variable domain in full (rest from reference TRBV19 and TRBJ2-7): DGGITQSPKYLFRKEGQNVTLSCEQNLNHDAMYWYRQDPGQGLRLIYYSQIVNDFQKGDIAEGYSVSREKKESFPLTVTSAQKNPTAFYLCASSRGLSEQYFGPGTRLTVT.

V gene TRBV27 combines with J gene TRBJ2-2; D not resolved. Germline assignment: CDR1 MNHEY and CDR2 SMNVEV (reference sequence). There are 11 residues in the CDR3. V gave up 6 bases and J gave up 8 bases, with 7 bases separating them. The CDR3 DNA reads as TGTGCCAGCAGAACCCTAGGGGAGCTGTTTTTT. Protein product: CASRTLGELFF.

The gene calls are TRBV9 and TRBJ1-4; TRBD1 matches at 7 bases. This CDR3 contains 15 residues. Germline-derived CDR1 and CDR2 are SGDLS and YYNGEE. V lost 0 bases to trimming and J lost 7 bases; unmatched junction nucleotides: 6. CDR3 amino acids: CASSVGGTAGEKLFF. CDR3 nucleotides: TGTGCCAGCAGCGTAGGTGGGACAGCGGGTGAAAAACTGTTTTTT.

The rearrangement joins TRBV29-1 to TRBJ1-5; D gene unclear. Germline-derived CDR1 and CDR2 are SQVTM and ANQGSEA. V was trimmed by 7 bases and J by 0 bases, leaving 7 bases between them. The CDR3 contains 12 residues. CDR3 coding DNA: TGCAGCGCCACCTATAGCAATCAGCCCCAGCATTTT. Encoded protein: CSATYSNQPQHF.

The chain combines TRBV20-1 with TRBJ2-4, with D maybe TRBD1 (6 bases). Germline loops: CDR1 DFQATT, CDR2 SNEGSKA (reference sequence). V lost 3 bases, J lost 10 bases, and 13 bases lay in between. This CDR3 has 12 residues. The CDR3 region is CSASYGTSIQYF. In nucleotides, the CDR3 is TGCAGTGCTAGTTATGGGACATCTATTCAGTACTTC.

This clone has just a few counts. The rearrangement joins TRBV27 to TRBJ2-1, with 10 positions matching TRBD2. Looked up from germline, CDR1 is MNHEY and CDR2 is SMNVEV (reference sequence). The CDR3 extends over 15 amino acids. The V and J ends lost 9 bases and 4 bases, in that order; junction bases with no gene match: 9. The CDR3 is CASRAGGPRYNEQFF. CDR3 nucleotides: TGTGCCAGTCGAGCGGGAGGGCCCCGTTACAATGAGCAGTTCTTC.

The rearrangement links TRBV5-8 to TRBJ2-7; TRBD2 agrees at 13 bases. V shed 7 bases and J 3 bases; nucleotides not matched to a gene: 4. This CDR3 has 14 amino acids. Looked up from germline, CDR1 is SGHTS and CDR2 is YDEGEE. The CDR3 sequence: CASPTSGRFYEQYF. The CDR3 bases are TGTGCCAGCCCGACTAGCGGGAGGTTCTACGAGCAGTACTTC.

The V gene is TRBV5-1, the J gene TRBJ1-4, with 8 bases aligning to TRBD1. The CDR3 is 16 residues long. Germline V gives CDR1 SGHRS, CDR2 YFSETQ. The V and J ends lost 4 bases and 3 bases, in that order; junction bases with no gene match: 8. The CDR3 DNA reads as TGCGCCAGCAGCCCTGGACAGGGTGTAGCTAATGAAAAACTGTTTTTT. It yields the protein CASSPGQGVANEKLFF.

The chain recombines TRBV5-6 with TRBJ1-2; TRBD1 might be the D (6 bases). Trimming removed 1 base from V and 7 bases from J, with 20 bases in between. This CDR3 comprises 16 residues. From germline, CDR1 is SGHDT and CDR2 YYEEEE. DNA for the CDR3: TGTGCCAGCAGCTTGTACTACAACAGGGACCTCCGTGGCTACACCTTC. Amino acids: CASSLYYNRDLRGYTF.

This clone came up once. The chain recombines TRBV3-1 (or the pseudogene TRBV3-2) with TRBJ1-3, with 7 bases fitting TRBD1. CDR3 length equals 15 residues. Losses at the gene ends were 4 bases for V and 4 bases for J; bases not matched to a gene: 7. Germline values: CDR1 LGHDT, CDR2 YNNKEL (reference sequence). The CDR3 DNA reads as TGTGCCAGCAGCCGGATTTGGGGACAGGGAAACACCATATATTTT. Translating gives CASSRIWGQGNTIYF.

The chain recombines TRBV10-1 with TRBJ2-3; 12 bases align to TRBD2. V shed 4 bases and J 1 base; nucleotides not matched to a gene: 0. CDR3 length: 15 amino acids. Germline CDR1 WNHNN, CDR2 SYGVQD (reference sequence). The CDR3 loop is CASSGTSGGTDTQYF. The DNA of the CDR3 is TGCGCCAGCAGTGGGACTAGCGGGGGCACAGATACGCAGTATTTT.

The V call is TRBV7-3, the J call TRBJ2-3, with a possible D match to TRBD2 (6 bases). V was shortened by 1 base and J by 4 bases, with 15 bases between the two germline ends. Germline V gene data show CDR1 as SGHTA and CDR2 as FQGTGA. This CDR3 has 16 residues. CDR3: CASSLMASEGADTQYF. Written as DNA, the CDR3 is TGTGCCAGCAGCTTAATGGCTAGCGAGGGCGCAGATACGCAGTATTTT.

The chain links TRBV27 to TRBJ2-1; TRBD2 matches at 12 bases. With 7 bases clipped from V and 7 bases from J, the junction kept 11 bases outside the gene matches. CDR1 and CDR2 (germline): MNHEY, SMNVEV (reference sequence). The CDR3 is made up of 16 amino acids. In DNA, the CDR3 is TGTGCCAGCACGGTGCTAGCGGGAGGGTCGAGGAATGAGCAGTTCTTC. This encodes CASTVLAGGSRNEQFF.

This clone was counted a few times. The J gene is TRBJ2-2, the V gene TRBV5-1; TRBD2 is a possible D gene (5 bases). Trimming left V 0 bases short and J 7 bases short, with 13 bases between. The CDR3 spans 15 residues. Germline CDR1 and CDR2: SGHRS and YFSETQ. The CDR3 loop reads CASSLDVRGFGELFF. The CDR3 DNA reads TGCGCCAGCAGCTTGGATGTCCGGGGATTCGGGGAGCTGTTTTTT. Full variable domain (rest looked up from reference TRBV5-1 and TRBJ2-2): KAGVTQTPRYLIKTRGQQVTLSCSPISGHRSVSWYQQTPGQGLQFLFEYFSETQRNKGNFPGRFSGRQFSNSRSEMNVSTLELGDSALYLCASSLDVRGFGELFFGEGSRLTVL.

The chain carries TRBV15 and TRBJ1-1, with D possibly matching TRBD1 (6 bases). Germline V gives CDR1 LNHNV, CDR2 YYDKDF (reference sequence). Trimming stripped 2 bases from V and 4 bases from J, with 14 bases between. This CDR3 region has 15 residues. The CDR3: CATSRPFLGGTEAFF. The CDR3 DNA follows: TGTGCCACCAGCAGACCCTTTCTAGGGGGCACTGAAGCTTTCTTT.

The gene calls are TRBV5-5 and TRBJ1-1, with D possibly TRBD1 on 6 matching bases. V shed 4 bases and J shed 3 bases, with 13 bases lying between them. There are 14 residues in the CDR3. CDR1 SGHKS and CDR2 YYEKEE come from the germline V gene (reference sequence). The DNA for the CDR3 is TGTGCCAGCAGCCCCGGGGGGCAGGACACTGAAGCTTTCTTT. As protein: CASSPGGQDTEAFF.

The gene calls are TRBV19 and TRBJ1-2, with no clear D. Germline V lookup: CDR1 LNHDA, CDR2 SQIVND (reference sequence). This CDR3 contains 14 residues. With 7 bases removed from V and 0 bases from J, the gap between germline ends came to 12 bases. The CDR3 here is CASNPDAANYGYTF. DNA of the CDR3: TGTGCCAGTAACCCCGATGCGGCTAACTATGGCTACACCTTC.

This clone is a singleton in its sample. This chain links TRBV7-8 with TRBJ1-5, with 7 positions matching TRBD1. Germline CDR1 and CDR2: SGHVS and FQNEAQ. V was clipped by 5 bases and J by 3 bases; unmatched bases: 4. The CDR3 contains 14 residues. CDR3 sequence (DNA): TGTGCCAGCAGCGACGGGACAGTCAATCAGCCCCAGCATTTT. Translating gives CASSDGTVNQPQHF. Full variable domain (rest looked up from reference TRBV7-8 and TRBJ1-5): GAGVSQSPRYKVAKRGQDVALRCDPISGHVSLFWYQQALGQGPEFLTYFQNEAQLDKSGLPSDRFFAERPEGSVSTLKIQRTQQEDSAVYLCASSDGTVNQPQHFGDGTRLSIL.